What follows are 12 T cell receptor beta chains derived from one specimen sequenced in a study of T cells after yellow fever vaccination. From the 5' RACE reads, TCRdb called clonotypes with MiXCR, one entry per CDR3 protein. The sample consists of almost 600,000 distinct CDR3 sequences, approximately 15% of them appearing once. The material was PBMCs, obtained on the day of the yellow fever booster vaccination. Receptors originate from a man aged 25 to 45 who received the YFV17D yellow fever vaccine.

The chain employs TRBV5-1 and TRBJ2-7, with 8 positions matching TRBD2. Germline V lookup: CDR1 SGHRS, CDR2 YFSETQ. The CDR3 is made up of 19 amino acids. V gave up 2 bases and J gave up 2 bases; unmatched junction bases: 18. In nucleotides, the CDR3 is TGCGCCAGCAGCTTCCCCGGGACTAGACCGAAGGAAGGGGCCTACGAGCAGTACTTC. Its protein is CASSFPGTRPKEGAYEQYF. The full variable domain, completed using reference TRBV5-1 and TRBJ2-7, is KAGVTQTPRYLIKTRGQQVTLSCSPISGHRSVSWYQQTPGQGLQFLFEYFSETQRNKGNFPGRFSGRQFSNSRSEMNVSTLELGDSALYLCASSFPGTRPKEGAYEQYFGPGTRLTVT.

This clonotype was seen only a few times. The rearrangement uses TRBV19 and TRBJ2-7, with TRBD1 matching 9 bases. The J segment lost 1 base and the V segment lost 4 bases, leaving 5 bases of the junction unmatched. The CDR3 contains 15 residues. Germline V gene data show CDR1 as LNHDA and CDR2 as SQIVND (reference sequence). The CDR3 coding sequence is TGTGCCAGTAGTACTTTGGGACAGGGTTCCTACGAGCAGTACTTC. Translated, it gives CASSTLGQGSYEQYF. Variable domain in full (rest from reference TRBV19 and TRBJ2-7): DGGITQSPKYLFRKEGQNVTLSCEQNLNHDAMYWYRQDPGQGLRLIYYSQIVNDFQKGDIAEGYSVSREKKESFPLTVTSAQKNPTAFYLCASSTLGQGSYEQYFGPGTRLTVT.

The chain couples TRBV7-2 to TRBJ2-1; 7 bases are a match to TRBD1. Per germline, CDR1 SGHTA and CDR2 FQGNSA. V was clipped by 5 bases and J by 6 bases; unmatched bases: 7. This CDR3 is 14 amino acids long. The CDR3 protein is CASSLGGASNEQFF. CDR3 nucleotides: TGTGCCAGCAGCCTAGGGGGCGCTAGCAATGAGCAGTTCTTC.

There are a few counts of this clonotype. The chain uses TRBV7-2 and TRBJ2-1, with 9 bases lining up with TRBD1. This CDR3 comprises 15 residues. Germline V gene data show CDR1 as SGHTA and CDR2 as FQGNSA. V lost 4 bases to trimming and J lost 6 bases; unmatched junction nucleotides: 7. CDR3 protein: CASSSGQGLFNEQFF. DNA of the CDR3: TGTGCCAGCAGCTCAGGACAGGGGCTGTTCAATGAGCAGTTCTTC.

The chain recombines TRBV5-6 with TRBJ2-1, with 8 bases lining up with TRBD1. The CDR3 length is 13 residues. Germline V CDR1 and CDR2: SGHDT, YYEEEE. The trim removed 7 bases at V and 9 bases at J, leaving 9 bases unmatched. CDR3 amino acids: CASDSRQGAEQFF. In nucleotides, the CDR3 is TGTGCCAGCGATAGTCGGCAGGGGGCTGAGCAGTTCTTC.

The chain is built from TRBV5-1 and TRBJ1-2; D uncertain. The CDR3 spans 15 residues. CDR1 and CDR2 from the germline V gene are SGHRS and YFSETQ. Trimming cost V 0 bases and J 4 bases, with 13 bases left between them. The CDR3 loop is CASSLEVNQPYGYTF. For the CDR3, the DNA is TGCGCCAGCAGCTTGGAGGTCAACCAACCCTATGGCTACACCTTC.

Only a few counts were recorded for this clonotype. The chain couples TRBV30 to TRBJ2-1; D call uncertain. With 2 bases removed from V and 4 bases from J, the gap between germline ends came to 3 bases. This CDR3 has 11 residues. CDR1 is GTSNPN, CDR2 SVGIG, per germline (reference sequence). CDR3 nucleotide sequence: TGTGCCTGGAGTCCGTACAATGAGCAGTTCTTC. This translates into CAWSPYNEQFF.

This clonotype was observed a handful of times. V usage is TRBV5-6 and J usage is TRBJ1-4; 10 bases match TRBD1. J was trimmed by 7 bases and V by 3 bases; bases with no gene match: 6. The CDR3 length is 15 residues. The V gene's germline CDR1 is SGHDT and CDR2 YYEEEE. The CDR3 nucleotides read TGTGCCAGCAGCTCAGGACAGGGGGTCGGTGAAAAACTGTTTTTT. Amino acids: CASSSGQGVGEKLFF. Supplemented by reference TRBV5-6 and TRBJ1-4, the full variable domain reads DAGVTQSPTHLIKTRGQQVTLRCSPKSGHDTVSWYQQALGQGPQFIFQYYEEEERQRGNFPDRFSGHQFPNYSSELNVNALLLGDSALYLCASSSGQGVGEKLFFGSGTQLSVL.

The V and J genes are TRBV20-1 and TRBJ2-5, with TRBD2 identical over 13 bases. With 4 bases clipped from V and 5 bases from J, the junction kept 7 bases outside the gene matches. CDR1 and CDR2 from the germline V gene are DFQATT and SNEGSKA (reference sequence). The CDR3 covers 15 residues. The CDR3 loop is CSANLLAGGRETQYF. The CDR3, as DNA: TGCAGTGCTAATTTACTAGCGGGAGGGCGGGAGACCCAGTACTTC.

The chain employs TRBV9 and TRBJ2-7; 7 bases line up with TRBD2. V lost 5 bases and J lost 5; bases outside the gene matches: 19. The CDR3 is 17 amino acids. Germline V lookup: CDR1 SGDLS, CDR2 YYNGEE. CDR3 amino acids: CASRIQTPGGSWDEQYF. Here the CDR3 DNA reads TGTGCCAGCAGGATACAAACCCCGGGGGGAAGTTGGGACGAGCAGTACTTC.

This clonotype was detected only a few times. For the CDR3, the DNA is TGTGCCAGCAGCAGATACAGGGAGCGGGAGGGCCGGGAGACCCAGTACTTC. It translates to CASSRYREREGRETQYF. The chain uses TRBV21-1 and TRBJ2-5; TRBD2 was called by the table and not checked on the DNA. TRBV21-1 is given as a pseudogene. The CDR3 is 17 amino acids.

The chain employs TRBV12-3 or TRBV12-4 and TRBJ1-1; D remains unclear. The CDR3 extends over 12 amino acids. Trimming removed 1 base at V and 10 bases at J, with 10 bases between. CDR3 coding DNA: TGTGCCAGCAGTTTAGTGGCCTGGGGAGCTTTCTTT. It specifies CASSLVAWGAFF.